The T cell receptor beta chain under discussion was sequenced for a study of CD8+ T cells in alopecia areata. The V gene's germline CDR1 is SGHTA and CDR2 FQGNSA. This CDR3 region has 16 residues. The trim removed 3 bases at V and 7 bases at J, leaving 11 bases unmatched. Following extraction, RNA underwent reverse transcription to cDNA, which served as the sequencing template. Generated by immunoSEQ multiplex PCR, the TCRdb table keeps only in-frame clones and is missing some. Found here are more than 95,000 clones, around three fifths of them singletons; the top ten hold 8% to 10%. V usage is TRBV7-2 and J usage is TRBJ2-1; 8 bases are a match to TRBD2. This TCR came from a human donor in good health. The specimen was CD4+ T cells sorted from blood. CDR3 amino acids: CASSFGRGGGLNEQFF. The CDR3 DNA is TGTGCCAGCAGCTTCGGTCGGGGGGGTGGCTTGAATGAGCAGTTCTTC.